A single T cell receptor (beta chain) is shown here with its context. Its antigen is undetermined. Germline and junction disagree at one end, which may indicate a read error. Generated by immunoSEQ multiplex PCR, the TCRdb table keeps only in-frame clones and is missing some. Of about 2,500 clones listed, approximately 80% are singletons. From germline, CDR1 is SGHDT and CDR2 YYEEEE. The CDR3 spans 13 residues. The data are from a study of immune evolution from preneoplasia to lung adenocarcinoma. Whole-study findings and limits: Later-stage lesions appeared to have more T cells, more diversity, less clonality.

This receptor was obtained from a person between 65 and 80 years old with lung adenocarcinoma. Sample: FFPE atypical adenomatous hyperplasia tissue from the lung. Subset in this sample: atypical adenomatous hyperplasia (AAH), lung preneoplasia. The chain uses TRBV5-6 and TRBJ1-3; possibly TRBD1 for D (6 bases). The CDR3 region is CASSSPQTGTWVF. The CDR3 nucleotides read TGTGCCAGCAGCTCTCCGCAAACCGGGACATGGGTCTTT.